This passage covers 12 T cell receptor beta chains from one sample sequenced in a study of T cells in localized non-small cell lung cancer. Clones were sequenced by immunoSEQ multiplex PCR, and TCRdb holds only the in-frame ones, with some missing. The table has more than 1,200 clones, roughly 28% seen once. The source material was normal lung tissue next to the tumor, sampled before any cancer treatment. These receptors were collected from a man aged 40 to 75 with stage I lung adenocarcinoma.

This clone is labeled large. The chain combines TRBV12-5 with TRBJ2-4, with 8 nucleotides matching TRBD1. The germline V gene has CDR1 LGHNT and CDR2 FRNRAP. V shed 5 bases and J 7 bases; nucleotides not matched to a gene: 4. This CDR3 contains 13 residues. CDR3 protein: CASGRTGLNIQYF. The CDR3 DNA reads TGTGCTAGTGGTCGGACAGGGTTGAACATTCAGTACTTC. The whole variable domain, remainder taken from reference TRBV12-5 and TRBJ2-4, is DARVTQTPRHKVTEMGQEVTMRCQPILGHNTVFWYRQTMMQGLELLAYFRNRAPLDDSGMPKDRFSAEMPDATLATLKIQPSEPRDSAVYFCASGRTGLNIQYFGAGTRLSVL.

The gene calls are TRBV19 and TRBJ2-1, with no clear D. Trimming cost V 3 bases and J 2 bases, with 11 bases left between them. CDR3 length: 15 residues. Germline CDR1 is LNHDA and CDR2 is SQIVND (reference sequence). This CDR3 reads CASSIMPKPYNEQFF. DNA of the CDR3: TGTGCCAGTAGTATTATGCCTAAACCCTACAATGAGCAGTTCTTC.

This sequence joins TRBV19 and TRBJ2-5; D tentatively reads TRBD1 or TRBD2 (6 bases each). The V end lost 6 bases, the J end lost 4 bases, and 15 bases lay between the germline ends. The CDR3 is 14 residues long. Germline V gives CDR1 LNHDA, CDR2 SQIVND (reference sequence). The CDR3 sequence: CASSINKGGETQYF. CDR3 nucleotides: TGTGCCAGTAGCATCAACAAGGGGGGAGAGACCCAGTACTTC.

This clone is termed medium-sized. The chain recombines TRBV11-3 with TRBJ2-7; the D is unclear. V gave up 3 bases and J gave up 4 bases, with 22 bases separating them. This CDR3 is 17 amino acids long. The V gene's germline CDR1 is SGHNT and CDR2 YENEEA. CDR3 sequence reads: CASSLSPAPSPRYEQYF. As DNA, the CDR3 is TGTGCCAGCAGCTTGAGTCCGGCGCCGTCTCCACGTTACGAGCAGTACTTC.

This clone was counted a few times. The CDR3 reads CASRTPTSGSTQYF. DNA for the CDR3: TGTGCCAGCAGGACTCCCACTAGCGGGAGTACACAGTATTTT. This chain joins TRBV9 and TRBJ2-3, with TRBD2 identical over 11 bases. V gave up 5 bases and J gave up 12 bases; unmatched junction bases: 11. CDR1 and CDR2 from the germline V gene are SGDLS and YYNGEE. The CDR3 is made up of 14 amino acids. Complete variable domain (other parts from reference TRBV9 and TRBJ2-3): DSGVTQTPKHLITATGQRVTLRCSPRSGDLSVYWYQQSLDQGLQFLIQYYNGEERAKGNILERFSAQQFPDLHSELNLSSLELGDSALYFCASRTPTSGSTQYFGPGTRLTVL.

Sample share makes this clone large. J is TRBJ2-3 and V is TRBV6-8, with TRBD2 identical over 8 bases. V was clipped by 5 bases and J by 2 bases; unmatched bases: 6. This CDR3 comprises 15 residues. Germline assignment: CDR1 MNHGY and CDR2 SAAAGT. The CDR3 here is CASSEGAGATDTQYF. The CDR3 nucleotides are TGTGCCAGCAGTGAGGGAGCGGGAGCCACAGATACGCAGTATTTT.

The gene calls are TRBV6-8 and TRBJ1-1, with 7 bases fitting TRBD1. Looked up from germline, CDR1 is MNHGY and CDR2 is SAAAGT. CDR3 length equals 12 residues. Trimming cost V 10 bases and J 5 bases; bases outside gene matches: 7. The CDR3 nucleotides are TGTGCCATCGGGAGGGGGCAAACTGAAGCTTTCTTT. Its protein product is CAIGRGQTEAFF.

V is TRBV11-3 and J is TRBJ2-7; TRBD1 matches 11 bases. There are 15 residues in the CDR3. V gave up 0 bases and J gave up 5 bases; unmatched junction bases: 3. Germline V gives CDR1 SGHNT, CDR2 YENEEA. The CDR3 region is CASSLEWTGGNEQYF. CDR3 bases: TGTGCCAGCAGCTTAGAGTGGACAGGGGGCAACGAGCAGTACTTC.

This chain uses TRBV19 with TRBJ2-5, with unresolved D. The CDR3 sequence is 11 residues long. CDR1 LNHDA and CDR2 SQIVND come from the germline V gene (reference sequence). V lost 5 bases and J lost 5, with 6 bases in between. The CDR3 DNA is TGTGCCAGTAGTTTGGGGGAGACCCAGTACTTC. It specifies CASSLGETQYF.

The table lists this clone with a few counts. This chain joins TRBV2 and TRBJ2-4, with D possibly being TRBD2 (5 bases). The CDR3 contains 16 residues. Germline-derived CDR1 and CDR2 are SNHLY and FYNNEI. Trimming removed 0 bases from V and 8 bases from J, with 17 bases in between. CDR3 sequence: CASSEAGNSGSDIQYF. The CDR3 region has the DNA TGTGCCAGCAGTGAAGCGGGTAATTCGGGGTCGGACATTCAGTACTTC.

This clone showed up just a few times. The DNA of the CDR3 is TGTGCCAGCAGCTTAGGCAGGGTAATCGGGGAGCTGTTTTTT. Translated, it gives CASSLGRVIGELFF. The genes are TRBV11-3 and TRBJ2-2; D is possibly TRBD1 (5 bases). V lost 1 base to trimming and J lost 7 bases, with 10 bases between them. CDR3 size: 14 residues. Germline V CDR1 and CDR2: SGHNT, YENEEA.

In its sample, this clone is medium-sized (0.01 to 0.1%). The CDR3 spells CASNDQGRETQYF. In nucleotides, the CDR3 is TGTGCCAGCAACGATCAGGGGAGAGAGACCCAGTACTTC. The chain uses TRBV28 and TRBJ2-5; D is perhaps TRBD1 (6 bases). Germline-derived CDR1 and CDR2 are MDHEN and SYDVKM. There are 13 residues in the CDR3. With 7 bases removed from V and 4 bases from J, the gap between germline ends came to 13 bases. Looking up the rest from reference TRBV28 and TRBJ2-5 gives the full variable domain: DVKVTQSSRYLVKRTGEKVFLECVQDMDHENMFWYRQDPGLGLRLIYFSYDVKMKEKGDIPEGYSVSREKKERFSLILESASTNQTSMYLCASNDQGRETQYFGPGTRLLVL.